The clone carrying this T cell receptor beta chain has just a few counts. V was shortened by 8 bases and J by 6 bases, with 18 bases between the two germline ends. This CDR3 has 13 residues. The germline CDR1 and CDR2 sequences are SQVTM and ANQGSEA. The entry originates in a study of blood T cell repertoires in COVID-19. For the study at large: The analysed material was cDNA or gDNA that came from T cells, B-cell-depleted T cells, or PBMCs.

This table comes from immunoSEQ multiplex PCR, and its TCRdb copy is limited to in-frame clones, with some not included. The repertoire holds about 73,000 clones, roughly 89% seen once, with roughly 8.8% in the top ten. The receptor's source is a man older than 75 with acute or convalescent COVID-19. Sequencing was carried out using peripheral blood. The genes are TRBV29-1 and TRBJ2-3; possible D gene TRBD2, 5 bases. The CDR3 region is CSSARGVQDTQYF. CDR3 nucleotide sequence: TGCAGCTCGGCACGGGGTGTCCAGGATACGCAGTATTTT.